These T cell receptor beta chains were read from a single sample in a study of breast tumors, draining lymph nodes, adjacent tissues. MiXCR was run by TCRdb on the multiplex PCR reads, yielding one entry per CDR3 protein. The repertoire has 150,000 to 200,000 distinct CDR3 sequences, 33% of them found once; the top ten carry about 4.5%. Sequencing was carried out using axillary lymph node tissue. The receptors shown here come from a female donor with breast cancer. Some clones in this sample may be carry-over from other donors' samples. Each CDR3 is given with its conserved first and last residue. A D gene is named only where the DNA matches it firmly. Clone size is not always given. Where it is, it says once, few, many or a class for expanded clones.

d_gene,j_gene,v_gene,abundance,CDR3nt,CDR3aa
TRBD2,TRBJ2-3,TRBV11-1,many,TGTGCCAGCAGCTTAGCGCGCGGGAGCGGGGATACGCAGTATTTT,CASSLARGSGDTQYF
.,TRBJ2-3,TRBV12-3/TRBV12-4,many,TGTGCCAGCAGGGGTCGGAGACAGATCATCACAGATACGCAGTATTTT,CASRGRRQIITDTQYF
TRBD1,TRBJ1-2,TRBV2,.,TGTGCCAGGACACGGGACAGTAACCATGGCTATACCTTC,CARTRDSNHGYTF
TRBD2,TRBJ2-3,TRBV12-3/TRBV12-4,many,TGTGCCAGCAGTCCCTTCCTAAGCGGGAGTGGAGATACGCAGTATTTT,CASSPFLSGSGDTQYF
TRBD2,TRBJ2-3,TRBV3-1,.,TGTGCCAGCAGCCAAACGACTAGCGGGGGGAACACAGATACGCAGTATTTT,CASSQTTSGGNTDTQYF
.,TRBJ2-7,TRBV6-2/TRBV6-3,.,TGTGCCAGTGACCCACAGGGCGGAGACTACGAGCAGTACTTC,CASDPQGGDYEQYF
TRBD2,TRBJ2-1,TRBV20-1,many,TGCAGTGCACACCTAGCGGCCCTCTCCTACAATGAGCAGTTCTTC,CSAHLAALSYNEQFF
.,TRBJ2-7,TRBV9,many,TGTGCCAGCAGCGTAGACGCAGGGTGGGACGAGCAGTACTTC,CASSVDAGWDEQYF
.,TRBJ2-3,TRBV11-2,many,TGTGCCAGCAGCCCAACCACAGATACGCAGTATTTT,CASSPTTDTQYF
TRBD1,TRBJ2-5,TRBV12-3/TRBV12-4,many,TGTGCCAGCAGTTTTGGGACAGCGACACAAGAGACCCAGTACTTC,CASSFGTATQETQYF
TRBD1,TRBJ1-6,TRBV11-2,.,TGTGCCAGCAGCCAGGGACAGGGGGGCGATTCACCCCTCCACTTT,CASSQGQGGDSPLHF
TRBD2,TRBJ2-7,TRBV29-1,many,TGCAGCGTTGTTTGGGGAGGGGAGCAGTACTTC,CSVVWGGEQYF
.,TRBJ2-1,TRBV7-2,many,TGTGCCAGCAGCTTTGGAGGGCCCAATGAGCAGTTCTTC,CASSFGGPNEQFF
TRBD2,TRBJ2-3,TRBV7-2,many,TGTGCCAGCAGCTCGCGGGGGGGCGTCACAGATACGCAGTATTTT,CASSSRGGVTDTQYF
TRBD2,TRBJ2-7,TRBV7-2,many,TGTGCCAGCAGCACATATCTAGCGGGGGGTGGTGAGCAGTACTTC,CASSTYLAGGGEQYF
.,TRBJ2-5,TRBV5-1,once,TGCGCCAGCAGCTTAACCGGGACTGCCCAAGAGACCCAGTACTTC,CASSLTGTAQETQYF
.,TRBJ2-4,TRBV20-1,many,TGCAGTGCGGCAGGGGAAGCCAAAAACATTCAGTACTTC,CSAAGEAKNIQYF
.,TRBJ1-5,TRBV12-5,many,TGTGCTAGTGGTTGGGGGCGGGGGACTAGCGATCAGCCCCAGCATTTT,CASGWGRGTSDQPQHF
.,TRBJ2-1,TRBV3-1,few,TGTGCCAGCAGCCGACAGGCGGCCAGCAATGAGCAGTTCTTC,CASSRQAASNEQFF
.,TRBJ2-1,TRBV20-1,many,TGCAGTGCTAGAGATCTGTCGGGGTACAATGAGCAGTTCTTC,CSARDLSGYNEQFF
TRBD1,TRBJ1-2,TRBV11-3,few,TGTGCCAGCGGCCCGGGACAGCTCTATGGCTACACCTTC,CASGPGQLYGYTF
TRBD1,TRBJ2-1,TRBV7-6,.,TGTGCCAGCAGCTTGGTGAGACAGGGGCCTAGGGGTGAGCAGTTCTTC,CASSLVRQGPRGEQFF
.,TRBJ2-5,TRBV20-1,many,TGCAGTGCTAGAGGGGGGGCAGGGAGCGGAGAGACCCAGTACTTC,CSARGGAGSGETQYF
.,TRBJ1-3,TRBV20-1,.,TGCAGTGCTTTTCTAGCGGGAAACACCATATATTTT,CSAFLAGNTIYF
.,TRBJ1-1,TRBV5-5,few,TGTGCCAGCAGCTTGACAGCGGACTTGGGGATTGGAGCTTTCTTT,CASSLTADLGIGAFF
.,TRBJ2-1,TRBV7-3,.,TGTGCCAGCAGCTTAGCGGAGGGGACCAATGAGCAGTTCTTC,CASSLAEGTNEQFF
TRBD2,TRBJ2-1,TRBV20-1,many,TGCAGTGCTGAAGGACTAGCGGGAGACGTGCAGTTCTTC,CSAEGLAGDVQFF
.,TRBJ2-3,TRBV11-1,.,TGTGCTAGAGATGGCGGGTCCACGGATGATACGCAGTATTTT,CARDGGSTDDTQYF
TRBD1,TRBJ2-7,TRBV7-2,.,TGTGCCAGCAGCTTTTCGACAGGGCTTACCTACGAGCAGTACTTC,CASSFSTGLTYEQYF
TRBD2,TRBJ2-5,TRBV9,many,TGTGCCAGCAGCGCGGAAGCGGGGGCAGGCGGGACCCAGTACTTC,CASSAEAGAGGTQYF
.,TRBJ1-1,TRBV19,.,TGTGCCAGTAAAGGGACGGCGAACACTGAAGCTTTCTTT,CASKGTANTEAFF
.,TRBJ2-7,TRBV2,many,TGTGCCAGCAAACTAGAAGCCTACGAGCAGTACTTC,CASKLEAYEQYF
TRBD2,TRBJ2-3,TRBV7-8,.,TGTGCCAGCAGCCTAACCAGCGGGAGGACAGATACGCAGTATTTT,CASSLTSGRTDTQYF
.,TRBJ2-3,TRBV6-5,.,TGTGCCAGCAGTCTCCGGGACACTTCTAGCACAGATACGCAGTATTTT,CASSLRDTSSTDTQYF
.,TRBJ2-2,TRBV19,many,TGTGCCAGTAAAGAGAACACCGGGGAGCTGTTTTTT,CASKENTGELFF
.,TRBJ2-3,TRBV10-3,many,TGTGCCATCAGTGAGTCGTTTACGGGATACCCAGATACGCAGTATTTT,CAISESFTGYPDTQYF
TRBD1,TRBJ1-3,TRBV28,few,TGTGCCAGCAGTCCGACAGGGCGTGAAGACACCATATATTTT,CASSPTGREDTIYF
.,TRBJ1-2,TRBV5-6,many,TGTGCCAGCAGCTTGTTGGATGCAGGGCCAAGCTATGGCTACACCTTC,CASSLLDAGPSYGYTF
.,TRBJ2-5,TRBV11-3,many,TGTGCCAGCAGCTTAGACGGAGCCCAAGAGACCCAGTACTTC,CASSLDGAQETQYF
.,TRBJ2-4,TRBV4-2,.,TGTGCCAGCAGCCAAGTGGGGAGCGGACGATCCCAAAACATTCAGTACTTC,CASSQVGSGRSQNIQYF
TRBD1,TRBJ1-1,TRBV12-3/TRBV12-4,many,TGTGCCAGCAGTCGTACAGGGGGCACTGAAGCTTTCTTT,CASSRTGGTEAFF
.,TRBJ1-1,TRBV14,.,TGTGCCAGCAGCCGAGGGGATGGAGTGGCTTTCTTT,CASSRGDGVAFF
.,TRBJ2-7,TRBV6-2/TRBV6-3,.,TGTGCCAGCAGTTATCCCCCTCATCACAGGGATCGCATCTCCTACGAGCAGTACTTC,CASSYPPHHRDRISYEQYF
TRBD1,TRBJ2-5,TRBV10-3,.,TGTGCCAGCAGTTACACAGGGGGCGGTGGGGAGACCCAGTGCTTC,CASSYTGGGGETQCF
TRBD1,TRBJ1-5,TRBV15,.,TGTGCCACCAGCGAACGTTTTGGGACAGGGGAGGGAAGCAATCAGCCCCAGCATTTT,CATSERFGTGEGSNQPQHF
TRBD1,TRBJ1-5,TRBV20-1,many,TGCAGTGCTAGAGACGGACAGGGATGGGGTCTACAGCCCCAGCATTTT,CSARDGQGWGLQPQHF
TRBD1,TRBJ2-5,TRBV15,.,TGTGCCACCAGCGGATGGACAGGGATTCAGGAGACCCAGTACTTC,CATSGWTGIQETQYF
.,TRBJ2-4,TRBV24-1,.,TGTGCCACCCATTACAGGGAAGGAGTCAAAAACATTCAGTACTTC,CATHYREGVKNIQYF
TRBD2,TRBJ2-3,TRBV5-1,.,TGCGTCAGCAGCCCCCCACTAGCGCAAAGCACAGATACGCAGTATTTT,CVSSPPLAQSTDTQYF
TRBD1,TRBJ2-2,TRBV12-3/TRBV12-4,many,TGTGCCACGCTCAGACAGGGCACCGGGGAGCTGTTTTTT,CATLRQGTGELFF
TRBD2,TRBJ2-2,TRBV5-1,many,TGCGCCAGCAGCTTGGTTGGCGGGGGGGCCGACGGGGAGCTGTTTTTT,CASSLVGGGADGELFF
.,TRBJ2-5,TRBV27,.,TGTGCCAGCTCGGCTTGGGGCGGTCATGAGACCCAGTACTTC,CASSAWGGHETQYF